These T cell receptor beta chains were read from a single sample in a study of Ad26.COV2.S vaccination and SARS-CoV-2 variants. TCRdb's copy holds only in-frame clones and misses some; the assay was immunoSEQ multiplex PCR. The sample includes 350,000 to 500,000 clones, roughly 87% of them seen just once. Sequencing used peripheral blood, obtained in a trial of Ad26.COV2.S vaccine versus placebo. These receptors all stem from a person aged 18-65 years who received the Ad26.COV2.S COVID-19 vaccine or a placebo. Both conserved end residues are part of each CDR3. The order of the fields is CDR3 protein, CDR3 DNA, J gene, V gene, D gene, clone size. A D gene is named only where the DNA matches it firmly. Expanded clones are given a class, and other clones once, few, many or no size at all.

cdr3_aa: CASSAATQGGEQYF
cdr3_nt: TGTGCCAGCAGCGCCGCCACCCAGGGGGGAGAGCAGTACTTC
j_call: TRBJ2-7
v_call: TRBV9
d_call: -
clone_size: once

cdr3_aa: CASSYRDRVEKLFF
cdr3_nt: TGTGCCAGCAGTTACAGGGACAGGGTTGAAAAACTGTTTTTT
j_call: TRBJ1-4
v_call: TRBV6-6
d_call: TRBD1
clone_size: -

cdr3_aa: CASSSLGPNLNTIYF
cdr3_nt: TGTGCCAGCAGCTCGCTCGGGCCTAACTTAAACACCATATATTTT
j_call: TRBJ1-3
v_call: TRBV5-5
d_call: -
clone_size: -

cdr3_aa: CASSLGLAGAGTQYF
cdr3_nt: TGTGCCAGCAGCTTAGGCCTAGCGGGAGCAGGGACCCAGTACTTC
j_call: TRBJ2-5
v_call: TRBV7-6
d_call: TRBD2
clone_size: -

cdr3_aa: CASSSQRENEADTQYF
cdr3_nt: TGTGCCAGCAGTTCCCAACGGGAGAACGAGGCAGATACGCAGTATTTT
j_call: TRBJ2-3
v_call: TRBV27
d_call: -
clone_size: -

cdr3_aa: CASSAPGQVRRTGELFF
cdr3_nt: TGTGCCAGTAGTGCGCCGGGACAGGTCCGGCGGACCGGGGAGCTGTTTTTT
j_call: TRBJ2-2
v_call: TRBV19
d_call: TRBD1
clone_size: -

cdr3_aa: CASSLLGSFGTYNEQFF
cdr3_nt: TGTGCCAGCAGTTTATTGGGGTCCTTCGGTACCTACAATGAGCAGTTCTTC
j_call: TRBJ2-1
v_call: TRBV28
d_call: -
clone_size: -

cdr3_aa: CASSVGQEGYTQYF
cdr3_nt: TGTGCCAGCAGCGTAGGGCAGGAGGGTTATACGCAGTATTTT
j_call: TRBJ2-3
v_call: TRBV9
d_call: -
clone_size: -

cdr3_aa: CASSLQGRETGELFF
cdr3_nt: TGTGCCAGCAGTTTACAGGGGAGGGAAACCGGGGAGCTGTTTTTT
j_call: TRBJ2-2
v_call: TRBV28
d_call: -
clone_size: -

cdr3_aa: CASSATGRDTIYF
cdr3_nt: TGTGCCAGCAGTGCGACAGGGCGAGACACCATATATTTT
j_call: TRBJ1-3
v_call: TRBV11-1
d_call: TRBD1
clone_size: -

cdr3_aa: CASSFRVGHTDTQYF
cdr3_nt: TGTGCCAGCAGTTTTCGTGTCGGACACACAGATACGCAGTATTTT
j_call: TRBJ2-3
v_call: TRBV28
d_call: -
clone_size: once

cdr3_aa: CASSYRGSGSYEQYF
cdr3_nt: TGTGCCAGCAGCTACCGAGGGTCGGGGTCTTACGAGCAGTACTTC
j_call: TRBJ2-7
v_call: TRBV9
d_call: -
clone_size: -

cdr3_aa: CASSLVQNTGELFF
cdr3_nt: TGTGCCAGCAGTTTAGTGCAGAACACCGGGGAGCTGTTTTTT
j_call: TRBJ2-2
v_call: TRBV27
d_call: -
clone_size: -

cdr3_aa: CASSYSGGRPPEQYF
cdr3_nt: TGTGCCAGCAGTTACTCGGGGGGGAGACCCCCCGAGCAGTACTTC
j_call: TRBJ2-7
v_call: TRBV6-2/TRBV6-3
d_call: TRBD2
clone_size: once

cdr3_aa: CASSYNPGQGADTQYF
cdr3_nt: TGTGCCAGCAGCTACAACCCGGGACAGGGAGCCGATACGCAGTATTTT
j_call: TRBJ2-3
v_call: TRBV5-6
d_call: TRBD1
clone_size: -

cdr3_aa: CASSLLPNQPQHF
cdr3_nt: TGTGCCAGCAGTCTACTTCCCAATCAGCCCCAGCATTTT
j_call: TRBJ1-5
v_call: TRBV27
d_call: -
clone_size: -

cdr3_aa: CASSLVSEHEQFF
cdr3_nt: TGTGCCAGCAGCTTAGTTAGTGAGCATGAGCAGTTCTTC
j_call: TRBJ2-1
v_call: TRBV7-2
d_call: -
clone_size: -

cdr3_aa: CASSLDGSSYNEQFF
cdr3_nt: TGTGCCAGCAGCCTGGATGGGAGCTCCTACAATGAGCAGTTCTTC
j_call: TRBJ2-1
v_call: TRBV7-4
d_call: -
clone_size: -

cdr3_aa: CASSEVGEENIQYF
cdr3_nt: TGTGCCAGCAGCGAAGTGGGGGAGGAGAACATTCAGTACTTC
j_call: TRBJ2-4
v_call: TRBV9
d_call: -
clone_size: -

cdr3_aa: CLYGASGIYEQYF
cdr3_nt: TGCCTCTACGGGGCTAGCGGGATCTACGAGCAGTACTTC
j_call: TRBJ2-7
v_call: TRBV4-3
d_call: TRBD2
clone_size: -

cdr3_aa: CASSLARTETDTQYF
cdr3_nt: TGTGCCAGCAGCTTAGCCCGGACAGAAACAGATACGCAGTATTTT
j_call: TRBJ2-3
v_call: TRBV7-2
d_call: -
clone_size: -

cdr3_aa: CASSLVVGSVEQFF
cdr3_nt: TGTGCCAGCAGCTTAGTTGTCGGGAGTGTTGAGCAGTTCTTC
j_call: TRBJ2-1
v_call: TRBV7-2
d_call: -
clone_size: once

cdr3_aa: CATSRPGYNQPQHF
cdr3_nt: TGTGCCACCAGCAGACCAGGGTACAATCAGCCCCAGCATTTT
j_call: TRBJ1-5
v_call: TRBV15
d_call: -
clone_size: -

cdr3_aa: CASSLALTATNEKLFF
cdr3_nt: TGTGCCAGCAGCTTAGCGCTCACAGCAACTAATGAAAAACTGTTTTTT
j_call: TRBJ1-4
v_call: TRBV7-6
d_call: -
clone_size: -

cdr3_aa: CASSPPTGSRYNEQFF
cdr3_nt: TGTGCCAGCAGTCCTCCGACAGGGTCCCGATACAATGAGCAGTTCTTC
j_call: TRBJ2-1
v_call: TRBV28
d_call: TRBD1
clone_size: once

cdr3_aa: CASSFGTVENQPQHF
cdr3_nt: TGTGCCAGCAGCTTCGGGACAGTGGAGAATCAGCCCCAGCATTTT
j_call: TRBJ1-5
v_call: TRBV5-4
d_call: TRBD1
clone_size: -

cdr3_aa: CASSWNAYTDTQYF
cdr3_nt: TGCGCCAGCAGCTGGAATGCGTACACAGATACGCAGTATTTT
j_call: TRBJ2-3
v_call: TRBV5-1
d_call: -
clone_size: -

cdr3_aa: CASSLLGADTQYF
cdr3_nt: TGTGCCAGCAGCTTACTCGGCGCGGATACGCAGTATTTT
j_call: TRBJ2-3
v_call: TRBV7-3
d_call: -
clone_size: once

cdr3_aa: CASSLAITGTSGNTIYF
cdr3_nt: TGCGCCAGCAGCTTGGCCATCACAGGGACATCTGGAAACACCATATATTTT
j_call: TRBJ1-3
v_call: TRBV5-1
d_call: -
clone_size: -

cdr3_aa: CASSQGEGGNTGELFF
cdr3_nt: TGCGCCAGCAGCCAAGGCGAAGGCGGGAATACCGGGGAGCTGTTTTTT
j_call: TRBJ2-2
v_call: TRBV4-1
d_call: -
clone_size: -

cdr3_aa: CASSQVPAGFYEQYF
cdr3_nt: TGCGCCAGCAGCCAAGTTCCAGCAGGGTTCTACGAGCAGTACTTC
j_call: TRBJ2-7
v_call: TRBV4-1
d_call: -
clone_size: -

cdr3_aa: CATKGRENTEAFF
cdr3_nt: TGTGCCACCAAGGGGCGCGAGAACACTGAAGCTTTCTTT
j_call: TRBJ1-1
v_call: TRBV10-3
d_call: -
clone_size: -

cdr3_aa: CAISEQGREEQYF
cdr3_nt: TGTGCCATCAGTGAACAGGGCCGGGAGGAGCAGTACTTC
j_call: TRBJ2-7
v_call: TRBV10-3
d_call: -
clone_size: few

cdr3_aa: CASSLGQYTGELFF
cdr3_nt: TGTGCCAGCAGCTTAGGGCAGTACACCGGGGAGCTGTTTTTT
j_call: TRBJ2-2
v_call: TRBV7-2
d_call: -
clone_size: -

cdr3_aa: CATSRDPQRGYTF
cdr3_nt: TGTGCCACCAGCAGAGATCCCCAGCGGGGCTACACCTTC
j_call: TRBJ1-2
v_call: TRBV15
d_call: -
clone_size: -

cdr3_aa: CASSVRDYRTDTQYF
cdr3_nt: TGTGCCAGCAGCGTCCGGGACTACCGCACAGATACGCAGTATTTT
j_call: TRBJ2-3
v_call: TRBV9
d_call: TRBD2
clone_size: -

cdr3_aa: CASTGGGAVREQYF
cdr3_nt: TGCGCCAGCACCGGTGGCGGGGCTGTACGGGAGCAGTACTTC
j_call: TRBJ2-7
v_call: TRBV10-1
d_call: -
clone_size: once

cdr3_aa: CAWSVLIGSYNEQFF
cdr3_nt: TGTGCCTGGAGCGTTTTAATTGGCTCCTACAATGAGCAGTTCTTC
j_call: TRBJ2-1
v_call: TRBV30
d_call: -
clone_size: -

cdr3_aa: CASSIGLAVTTYNEQFF
cdr3_nt: TGTGCCAGTAGTATAGGCCTAGCGGTCACTACCTACAATGAGCAGTTCTTC
j_call: TRBJ2-1
v_call: TRBV19
d_call: TRBD2
clone_size: -

cdr3_aa: CASSQVGRVGYTEAFF
cdr3_nt: TGTGCCAGCAGCCAAGTGGGCAGGGTAGGGTACACTGAAGCTTTCTTT
j_call: TRBJ1-1
v_call: TRBV3-1/TRBV3-2
d_call: -
clone_size: -

cdr3_aa: CASSLAQNTEAFF
cdr3_nt: TGTGCCAGCAGCTTAGCACAGAACACTGAAGCTTTCTTT
j_call: TRBJ1-1
v_call: TRBV11-1
d_call: -
clone_size: -

cdr3_aa: CASSPRLAGGPDTGELFF
cdr3_nt: TGTGCCAGCAGCCCAAGACTAGCGGGAGGGCCGGACACCGGGGAGCTGTTTTTT
j_call: TRBJ2-2
v_call: TRBV7-9
d_call: TRBD2
clone_size: -

cdr3_aa: CASSQDTGRTNEKLFF
cdr3_nt: TGTGCCAGCAGCCAAGATACGGGACGGACTAATGAAAAACTGTTTTTT
j_call: TRBJ1-4
v_call: TRBV3-1/TRBV3-2
d_call: -
clone_size: -

cdr3_aa: CASSPGAQSLRPEYF
cdr3_nt: TGCGCCAGCAGCCCCGGGGCCCAATCCCTCCGTCCAGAGTACTTC
j_call: TRBJ2-5
v_call: TRBV4-1
d_call: -
clone_size: -

cdr3_aa: CASSILATGELFF
cdr3_nt: TGTGCCAGTAGTATACTGGCAACCGGGGAGCTGTTTTTT
j_call: TRBJ2-2
v_call: TRBV19
d_call: -
clone_size: -

cdr3_aa: CASSFMQVFSDEQYF
cdr3_nt: TGTGCCAGCAGCTTTATGCAGGTATTCTCCGACGAGCAGTACTTC
j_call: TRBJ2-7
v_call: TRBV11-2
d_call: -
clone_size: -

cdr3_aa: CASSLVGLPQFF
cdr3_nt: TGTGCCAGCAGCTTGGTTGGACTACCTCAGTTCTTC
j_call: TRBJ2-1
v_call: TRBV5-8
d_call: -
clone_size: -

cdr3_aa: CASSPGASGRQPNEQFF
cdr3_nt: TGCGCCAGCAGCCCCGGAGCTAGCGGGAGACAACCCAATGAGCAGTTCTTC
j_call: TRBJ2-1
v_call: TRBV4-3
d_call: TRBD2
clone_size: -

cdr3_aa: CASSLAPTGNTIYF
cdr3_nt: TGTGCCAGCAGTTTAGCCCCGACCGGAAACACCATATATTTT
j_call: TRBJ1-3
v_call: TRBV28
d_call: -
clone_size: -

cdr3_aa: CASSSYVGLAGGPFYNEQFF
cdr3_nt: TGTGCCAGCAGCTCATACGTTGGGCTAGCGGGAGGGCCCTTTTACAATGAGCAGTTCTTC
j_call: TRBJ2-1
v_call: TRBV7-3
d_call: TRBD2
clone_size: -

cdr3_aa: CASSLDRAEAFF
cdr3_nt: TGTGCCAGCAGCTTAGATCGGGCCGAAGCTTTCTTT
j_call: TRBJ1-1
v_call: TRBV7-8
d_call: -
clone_size: -